Following are 24 T cell receptor beta chains from one sample sequenced in a study of blood T cell repertoires in COVID-19. The protocol was immunoSEQ multiplex PCR, while the TCRdb copy is restricted to in-frame clones and leaves out a portion. This repertoire shows 120,000 or so clones, just under 80% found once; its top ten account for about a sixth. The source material was peripheral blood. These receptors were obtained from a man between 60 and 70 years old with active or convalescent COVID-19.

The chain couples TRBV4-1 to TRBJ2-2, with 11 bases that match TRBD2. The junction had 10 bases not matched to a gene; V was cut back by 1 base and J by 6 bases. The CDR3 extends over 18 amino acids. Germline CDR1 and CDR2: MGHRA and YSYEKL. The CDR3 nucleotides are TGCGCCAGCAGCCAAGTAGGGGCTAGCGGGAGGCGGGCCGGGGAGCTGTTTTTT. Translating it yields CASSQVGASGRRAGELFF.

The chain recombines TRBV12-3 or TRBV12-4 with TRBJ1-2, with 7 bases aligning to TRBD1. The CDR3 is 13 residues long. V was clipped by 7 bases and J by 4 bases; unmatched bases: 6. Here the CDR3 DNA reads TGTGCCAGCACCGGAGACAGGGCCTATGGCTACACCTTC. The encoded protein is CASTGDRAYGYTF.

The chain combines TRBV5-1 with TRBJ1-2; 9 nucleotides match TRBD1. The length of the CDR3 is 15 residues. The V gene's germline CDR1 is SGHRS and CDR2 YFSETQ. The V segment lost 1 base and the J segment 4 bases; nucleotides outside the gene matches: 5. The DNA for the CDR3 is TGCGCCAGCAGCTTGACACAGGGGGCGTCCTATGGCTACACCTTC. Its protein is CASSLTQGASYGYTF.

The rearrangement links TRBV12-5 to TRBJ2-1, with D possibly matching TRBD2 (6 bases). The V gene lost 0 bases and the J gene lost 9 bases, with 12 bases spanning the gap. There are 14 residues in the CDR3. Germline loops: CDR1 LGHNT, CDR2 FRNRAP. CDR3 residues: CASGLVGGFGEQFF. The CDR3 nucleotides read TGTGCTAGTGGTTTGGTAGGAGGGTTTGGTGAGCAGTTCTTC.

This clone has a single count. V is TRBV7-2 and J is TRBJ2-6; D gene unclear. V dropped 3 bases and J dropped 0 bases, with 15 bases sitting between them. The CDR3 loop spans 18 amino acids. Germline V gene lookup returns CDR1 SGHTA and CDR2 FQGNSA. The CDR3 sequence is CASSFPLAPISGANVLTF. The CDR3, as DNA: TGTGCCAGCAGCTTTCCGTTGGCTCCGATCTCTGGGGCCAACGTCCTGACTTTC.

The V gene is TRBV24-1, the J gene TRBJ1-2; D unclear. The CDR3 totals 13 residues. Germline CDR1 is KGHDR and CDR2 is SFDVKD. V lost 4 bases and J lost 5, with 10 bases in between. The CDR3, as DNA: TGTGCCACCAGTGACTCTTCCCGGTATGGCTACACCTTC. Encoded protein: CATSDSSRYGYTF.

The chain uses TRBV7-3 and TRBJ2-2; 8 bases map to TRBD1. J gave up 6 bases and V 5 bases, and 8 bases lay outside the gene matches. Germline CDR1 is SGHTA and CDR2 is FQGTGA. There are 15 residues in the CDR3. CDR3 residues: CASSLRHRGAGELFF. For the CDR3, the DNA is TGTGCCAGCAGCCTACGCCACAGGGGGGCCGGGGAGCTGTTTTTT.

The table lists this clone with a few counts. The chain combines TRBV28 with TRBJ1-1; the match to TRBD1 covers 8 bases. J gave up 4 bases and V 5 bases, and 6 bases lay outside the gene matches. The CDR3 runs 14 residues. Germline loops: CDR1 MDHEN, CDR2 SYDVKM. CDR3 amino acids: CASSPRGHGTEAFF. DNA for the CDR3: TGTGCCAGCAGTCCCAGGGGGCACGGCACTGAAGCTTTCTTT.

The chain carries TRBV7-3 and TRBJ1-6; TRBD1 matches at 7 bases. The V gene end was trimmed by 5 bases and the J gene end by 6 bases; junction bases not matched to a gene: 4. The CDR3 spans 14 residues. The germline gives CDR1 SGHTA, CDR2 FQGTGA. The DNA of the CDR3 is TGTGCCAGCAGCCGGGACAGTAGTAATTCACCCCTCCACTTT. Its translation is CASSRDSSNSPLHF. The variable domain in full, with the rest retrieved from reference TRBV7-3 and TRBJ1-6, is GAGVSQTPSNKVTEKGKYVELRCDPISGHTALYWYRQSLGQGPEFLIYFQGTGAADDSGLPNDRFFAVRPEGSVSTLKIQRTERGDSAVYLCASSRDSSNSPLHFGNGTRLTVT.

This clone was detected only a few times. The gene calls are TRBV19 and TRBJ2-1, with D possibly matching TRBD2 (5 bases). The CDR3 length is 15 residues. V was trimmed by 7 bases and J by 7 bases, leaving 20 bases between them. CDR1 and CDR2 (germline): LNHDA, SQIVND (reference sequence). CDR3 sequence reads: CASNQWAARGNEQFF. The CDR3 DNA reads TGTGCCAGTAACCAATGGGCCGCACGCGGGAATGAGCAGTTCTTC.

In its sample, this clone was seen once. This rearrangement joins TRBV15 to TRBJ2-7, with TRBD1 matching over 8 bases. Germline V gives CDR1 LNHNV, CDR2 YYDKDF (reference sequence). This CDR3 region has 15 residues. V trimming: 2 bases; J trimming: 2 bases; junction bases outside the gene matches: 5. CDR3 in DNA: TGTGCCACCAGCAGACTGAGGACAGGGACCTACGAGCAGTACTTC. Protein sequence: CATSRLRTGTYEQYF.

V and J are TRBV28 and TRBJ2-7; 7 bases are shared with TRBD1. The trim removed 7 bases at V and 6 bases at J, leaving 15 bases unmatched. CDR3 size: 15 residues. CDR1 is MDHEN and CDR2 is SYDVKM in the germline V gene. CDR3 protein: CASTLWGTYRGEQYF. The CDR3 DNA reads as TGTGCCAGCACCCTTTGGGGGACGTACAGGGGCGAGCAGTACTTC.

This chain uses TRBV6-5 with TRBJ1-3, with D hard to call. Germline-derived CDR1 and CDR2 are MNHEY and SVGAGI. The V gene lost 6 bases and the J gene lost 0 bases, with 6 bases spanning the gap. CDR3 length: 13 amino acids. As DNA, the CDR3 is TGTGCCAGCAGACAGAGCTCTGGAAACACCATATATTTT. Amino acids: CASRQSSGNTIYF.

This clone was seen a single time. This rearrangement joins TRBV28 to TRBJ1-1; 10 bases line up with TRBD1. Per the germline V gene, CDR1 is MDHEN and CDR2 is SYDVKM. Unmatched junction bases numbered 6, after V lost 3 bases and J lost 2 bases. This CDR3 has 16 amino acids. DNA for the CDR3: TGTGCCAGCAGTTTGGGGACAGGGGTCTTCAACACTGAAGCTTTCTTT. The encoded protein is CASSLGTGVFNTEAFF.

The rearrangement links TRBV6-5 to TRBJ1-3, with a possible D match to TRBD1 (6 bases). The germline CDR1 and CDR2 sequences are MNHEY and SVGAGI. The CDR3 covers 15 residues. V shed 5 bases and J shed 2 bases, with 13 bases lying between them. The DNA of the CDR3 is TGTGCCAGCAGTAGAGGGGGAGAGACTGGAAACACCATATATTTT. Its protein is CASSRGGETGNTIYF.

V usage is TRBV5-6 and J usage is TRBJ2-1, with TRBD1 matching 8 bases. The CDR3 extends over 16 amino acids. V shed 0 bases and J 9 bases; nucleotides not matched to a gene: 11. Germline CDR1 is SGHDT and CDR2 is YYEEEE. The CDR3 DNA is TGTGCCAGCAGCTTGGCAGGGGGCGGAAAAGAGGGTGAGCAGTTCTTC. The encoded protein is CASSLAGGGKEGEQFF. The full variable domain, in which reference TRBV5-6 and TRBJ2-1 provide the parts outside the CDR3, is DAGVTQSPTHLIKTRGQQVTLRCSPKSGHDTVSWYQQALGQGPQFIFQYYEEEERQRGNFPDRFSGHQFPNYSSELNVNALLLGDSALYLCASSLAGGGKEGEQFFGPGTRLTVL.

The table lists this clone with a count of one. The chain uses TRBV6-5 and TRBJ2-7, with TRBD1 as a possible D gene (6 bases). Between the trimmed V and J ends, which lost 7 bases and 1 base, there was a span of 11 bases. Per germline, CDR1 MNHEY and CDR2 SVGAGI. This CDR3 spans 13 amino acids. CDR3 bases: TGTGCCAGCATGATAAGGGGGTCCTACGAGCAGTACTTC. This sequence encodes CASMIRGSYEQYF.

The V gene is TRBV5-1, the J gene TRBJ2-7; 9 nucleotides align to TRBD1. Germline trimming cut 0 bases from V and 6 bases from J; bases unmatched to any gene: 4. The CDR3 is made up of 14 amino acids. Germline CDR1 and CDR2: SGHRS and YFSETQ. The CDR3 nucleotides are TGCGCCAGCAGCTTGGGACAGGGGGTGGGCGAGCAGTACTTC. Translating it yields CASSLGQGVGEQYF. Full variable domain (missing parts from reference TRBV5-1 and TRBJ2-7): KAGVTQTPRYLIKTRGQQVTLSCSPISGHRSVSWYQQTPGQGLQFLFEYFSETQRNKGNFPGRFSGRQFSNSRSEMNVSTLELGDSALYLCASSLGQGVGEQYFGPGTRLTVT.

CDR3 loop: CASSSVLAGGSLEQYF. Written as DNA, the CDR3 is TGTGCCAGCAGCTCCGTCCTAGCGGGAGGTTCCCTCGAGCAGTACTTC. This chain joins TRBV7-9 and TRBJ2-7, with TRBD2 matching over 11 bases. The CDR3 contains 16 residues. The ends lost 4 bases at V and 6 bases at J; junction bases unmatched: 11. Germline V gene lookup returns CDR1 SEHNR and CDR2 FQNEAQ (reference sequence). The full variable domain, with the rest looked up from reference TRBV7-9 and TRBJ2-7, is DTGVSQNPRHKITKRGQNVTFRCDPISEHNRLYWYRQTLGQGPEFLTYFQNEAQLEKSRLLSDRFSAERPKGSFSTLEIQRTEQGDSAMYLCASSSVLAGGSLEQYFGPGTRLTVT.

Comment on this clone: At one of its ends the junction is not consistent with the germline gene, which may arise from a read error. This chain links TRBV9 with TRBJ2-4; a weak D match, TRBD2 (6 bases). This CDR3 is 13 amino acids long. Germline V gives CDR1 SGDLS, CDR2 YYNGEE. The CDR3 protein is CASSVGGLTHLSF. The CDR3 DNA follows: TGTGCCAGCAGCGTAGGGGGACTTACACATCTGTCCTTC.

The chain couples TRBV21-1 to TRBJ2-7; the D call of TRBD1 is as the table states it, not checked on the DNA. TRBV21-1 corresponds to a pseudogene. CDR3 length: 15 amino acids. This CDR3 is CASSTVIQGAHEQYF. For the CDR3, the DNA is TGTGCCAGCAGCACGGTCATACAGGGGGCCCACGAGCAGTACTTC.

The V gene is TRBV2, the J gene TRBJ2-7, with TRBD1 matching 7 bases. Germline CDR1 reads SNHLY; CDR2 reads FYNNEI. The CDR3 runs 14 residues. The ends lost 3 bases at V and 1 base at J; junction bases unmatched: 3. CDR3 in DNA: TGTGCCAGCAGTGAGGACAGGCCATCCTACGAGCAGTACTTC. Residues: CASSEDRPSYEQYF.

The rearrangement links TRBV5-8 to TRBJ2-7; 9 nucleotides line up with TRBD2. The junction had 7 bases not matched to a gene; V was cut back by 4 bases and J by 2 bases. There are 15 residues in the CDR3. CDR1 SGHTS and CDR2 YDEGEE come from the germline V gene. The CDR3 coding sequence is TGTGCCAGCAGCCCTGGGACTAGCTTGGCCTACGAGCAGTACTTC. This gives the protein CASSPGTSLAYEQYF.

The chain employs TRBV29-1 and TRBJ2-4, with D tentatively TRBD2 (5 bases). V dropped 4 bases and J dropped 5 bases, with 12 bases sitting between them. From germline, CDR1 is SQVTM and CDR2 ANQGSEA. The CDR3 runs 13 residues. The CDR3 DNA sequence: TGCAGCGTTGCCGGACTCCCTGAAAACATTCAGTACTTC. Protein product: CSVAGLPENIQYF. Supplemented by reference TRBV29-1 and TRBJ2-4, the full variable domain reads SAVISQKPSRDICQRGTSLTIQCQVDSQVTMMFWYRQQPGQSLTLIATANQGSEATYESGFVIDKFPISRPNLTFSTLTVSNMSPEDSSIYLCSVAGLPENIQYFGAGTRLSVL.